This T cell receptor (beta chain) was sequenced during a study of T cell repertoires in cytomegalovirus infection (dated by TCRdb to about 2019). Regarding the complete study: Peptide stimulations targeted recently identified HLA-C-restricted CMV epitopes, whose presentation resists viral immunomodulation, together with well-studied HLA-B-restricted epitopes. Donor HLA type was relevant to the analysis, because carriage of CMV infection together with the matching HLA type was indicated by public TCR beta signatures.

Regarding this clonotype: There is no known antigen for this receptor. Per-base quality was not reported, and no clone a single base away is much larger than it.

In the paper's terms, the treatment or condition label means: in vitro stimulation with specific CMV peptide epitopes to enrich CMV-specific T cells. Results the study describes overall, beyond this receptor: Cumulative frequency of public TCR beta family members discriminated carriers of CMV infection plus the relevant HLA type in this cohort and an independent 352-donor cohort. The ex vivo response was dominated by HLA-C-restricted CMV-specific TCR beta clonotypes, which also provided the single most frequent clonotype in two of eight donors.

Reading from cysteine to phenylalanine, the CDR3 counts 15 amino acids. CDR3 DNA only is kept here, 45 bases in frame from base 1. CDR1 and CDR2, looked up from the germline V gene, are SGHTA and FQGNSA. V loses 1 base of germline sequence and J loses 7 bases, and the interval between the two ends is 11 bases. Sequencing took place on an Illumina HiSeq 1500. TCRdb's own reprocessing of the public reads used fastp at Q25 and MiXCR and kept productive beta chains. Each entry is one CDR3 protein sequence, shown with its most common DNA and genes. This sample lists approximately 120,000 distinct CDR3 sequences; 25% to 35% were detected once. The top ten hold approximately 50% of the sample.

The receptor chain draws on TRBV7-2 and TRBJ1-6; the D gene identity is not certain. The sequence derives from a human donor in good health (CMV status not recorded). Some clones in this sample may be carry-over from other donors' samples. The sequencing used CD8+ T cells from cultured PBMCs, collected from culture after CMV antigen stimulation. The DNA sequence follows: TGTGCCAGCAGCTTAGACTCCGGCCCCAATTCACCCCTCCACTTT. It translates as CASSLDSGPNSPLHF.